This is a list of T cell receptor beta chains from one sample in a study of identical twins. TCRdb re-called the 5' RACE reads with MiXCR, one entry per CDR3 protein. The table shows 250,000 to 300,000 distinct CDR3 sequences, with about 8% occurring only once. This sample was also put to use in a study of yellow fever vaccine responses in identical twins.

Sequencing was done on a sample of CD8+ T cells sorted from blood. The receptors were sampled from a woman aged 18-30 years in good health. CDR3s include the opening cysteine and the closing phenylalanine or tryptophan. D genes are given only for firm matches. The size entry is marked missing in some rows and otherwise reads once, few, many or a size class.

J	V	D	size	DNA	CDR3
TRBJ2-7	TRBV14	-	many	TGTGCCAGCAGCCAAGGGTCTCGCTACGAGCAGTACTTC	CASSQGSRYEQYF
TRBJ2-1	TRBV7-9	TRBD2	few	TGTGCCAGCAGCCTATGGGGACTAGCGCCGGCAAATGAGCAGTTCTTC	CASSLWGLAPANEQFF
TRBJ2-7	TRBV28	-	many	TGTGCCAGCAGTATGACGGTGGTCCCCCCCTACGAGCAGTACTTC	CASSMTVVPPYEQYF
TRBJ1-2	TRBV10-3	-	many	TGTGCCACGGGAGGATTAGCCCCTATGGGCTACACCTTC	CATGGLAPMGYTF
TRBJ2-2	TRBV30	TRBD2	many	TGTGCCTGGAGAGAAGCGGGAGTCGACACCGGGGAGCTGTTTTTT	CAWREAGVDTGELFF
TRBJ2-1	TRBV7-9	TRBD2	many	TGTGCCAGCAGATTACTAGCGGGGGGCTTCTCCTACAATGAGCAGTTCTTC	CASRLLAGGFSYNEQFF
TRBJ2-5	TRBV29-1	-	-	TGCAGCGTGATAAGAACGGAGACCCAGTACTTC	CSVIRTETQYF
TRBJ2-7	TRBV3-1	-	many	TGTGCCAGCAGCCATGGACGGAGCTCCTACGAGCAGTACTTC	CASSHGRSSYEQYF
TRBJ1-6	TRBV28	-	-	TGTGCCAGCAGTTTATCCCATTGGGTCTATAATTCACCCCTCCACTTT	CASSLSHWVYNSPLHF
TRBJ2-1	TRBV6-5	-	many	TGTGCCAGCAGTTACTCGGGGGGTGAGCAGTTCTTC	CASSYSGGEQFF
TRBJ2-1	TRBV9	-	-	TGTGCCAGCAATCCGGGTTCCTCCTACAATGAGCAGTTCTTC	CASNPGSSYNEQFF
TRBJ2-4	TRBV6-2/TRBV6-3	-	-	TGTGCCAGCAGTTTCAGACAGATGCTAGCCAAAAACATTCAGTACTTC	CASSFRQMLAKNIQYF
TRBJ1-1	TRBV4-1	-	-	TGCGCCAGCAGCCTCGGGGGGGTGGACACTGAAGCTTTCTTT	CASSLGGVDTEAFF
TRBJ2-1	TRBV11-1	-	many	TGTGCCAGCAGCTTATTAGTGTGGGGGGGGGGCTTCAATGAGCAGTTCTTC	CASSLLVWGGGFNEQFF
TRBJ2-2	TRBV9	-	-	TGTGCCAGCAGCGTAGGGGCAGGCCGCCAGAACACCGGGGAGCTGTTTTTT	CASSVGAGRQNTGELFF
TRBJ2-1	TRBV7-9	-	medium-sized	TGTGCCAGCAGCTCCCCCCGTGAGCAGTTCTTC	CASSSPREQFF
TRBJ2-3	TRBV20-1	TRBD2	-	TGCAGTGCTAGAGACACTAGCGGGAGAGCGCAGTATTTT	CSARDTSGRAQYF
TRBJ1-1	TRBV27	TRBD1	many	TGTGCCAGCAGATTGGGACAGGCCATGAACACTGAAGCTTTCTTT	CASRLGQAMNTEAFF
TRBJ2-6	TRBV7-9	TRBD2	-	TGTGCCAGCAGCTTAGCTCGGGAGGCCGGGGCCAACGTCCTGACTTTC	CASSLAREAGANVLTF